This record concerns one TCR beta chain sequence. Its antigen is unknown. The sample belongs to a study of cytomegalovirus exposure and HLA in healthy donors. Overall study results and limits: In a later analysis, several top co-occurrence clusters appeared linked to parvovirus B19, influenza, CMV and Epstein-Barr virus. In a later analysis, the majority of CMV-associated beta chains seemingly showed HLA restriction. Productive rates of about 87% or about 30% were seen for most TCR beta V segments in an earlier analysis. As was reported, the classifier diagnosed cytomegalovirus status with high specificity and sensitivity.

PCR used 60 Vbeta primers and 13 Jbeta primers. The data were produced by immunoSEQ multiplex PCR, yet TCRdb's version contains in-frame clones alone and is incomplete. The sample lists about 150,000 clones; around 82% were seen once. This TCR derives from a woman in her 40s in good health and CMV-seropositive. Source material: PBMCs.

The CDR3 protein is CASSFAGREQYF. The CDR3 region has the DNA TGTGCCAGCAGCTTCGCGGGAAGGGAGCAGTACTTC. The gene calls are TRBV5-5 and TRBJ2-7; tentatively, D is TRBD2 (6 bases). The germline gives CDR1 SGHKS, CDR2 YYEKEE (reference sequence). This CDR3 is built from 12 residues. Trimming pared 2 bases from V and 7 bases from J, leaving 10 bases between.